This TCR beta chain was captured by sequencing in a study of blood T cell repertoires in COVID-19. Assay: immunoSEQ multiplex PCR; the TCRdb copy retains only in-frame clones and omits some. This table has 200,000 to 250,000 clones, about four fifths appearing once. With 5 bases clipped from V and 4 bases from J, the junction kept 11 bases outside the gene matches. The CDR3 extends over 16 amino acids. Germline V gene sequence: CDR1 LNHDA, CDR2 SQIVND (reference sequence). The V and J genes are TRBV19 and TRBJ1-2, with 9 bases aligning to TRBD1. The sequence came from a woman of 80 years or more with COVID-19, enrolled during active disease. The sample comprised peripheral blood. CDR3 residues: CASSHLPPGQGYGYTF. Here the CDR3 DNA reads TGTGCCAGTAGTCATCTTCCTCCGGGACAGGGCTATGGCTACACCTTC. Full variable domain (remainder filled in from reference TRBV19 and TRBJ1-2): DGGITQSPKYLFRKEGQNVTLSCEQNLNHDAMYWYRQDPGQGLRLIYYSQIVNDFQKGDIAEGYSVSREKKESFPLTVTSAQKNPTAFYLCASSHLPPGQGYGYTFGSGTRLTVV.